The clone carrying this TCR beta chain occurred a few times. Its antigen is currently unknown. This sample was included in a study of multiple sclerosis patients with progressive multifocal leukoencephalopathy. Study outcomes and limitations: PML-onset expanded TRB clones were detectable before and during natalizumab therapy.

Only in-frame clones appear in the TCRdb table, and some are missing; sequencing was by immunoSEQ multiplex PCR. The profile shows 25,000 to 35,000 clones, over 85% of them singletons. The CDR3 consists of 15 residues. The V gene lost 2 bases and the J gene lost 0 bases, with 8 bases spanning the gap. Germline CDR1 reads MNHEY; CDR2 reads SMNVEV (reference sequence). Time point noted: five to six months of natalizumab therapy. Every listed patient previously received interferon beta; all PML patients were women. Sequencing used PBMCs, obtained from a patient treated with natalizumab. The sequence derives from a human donor with multiple sclerosis. This chain links TRBV27 with TRBJ2-1; D ambiguous. This chain's CDR3 is CASSLDWSSYNEQFF. The CDR3 DNA follows: TGTGCCAGCAGTTTAGACTGGAGCTCCTACAATGAGCAGTTCTTC.